This entry lists 20 T cell receptor beta chains sequenced from one sample in a study of T cell responses to AZD1222 COVID-19 vaccine. This table comes from immunoSEQ multiplex PCR, and its TCRdb copy is limited to in-frame clones, with some not included. The sample gives more than 95,000 clones, around 89% of which show up once; approximately 7% is in the top ten. The sequenced sample was peripheral blood, obtained on day 0 of AZD1222 vaccination. The receptors shown here come from an adult in good health.

V and J are TRBV3-1 (or the pseudogene TRBV3-2) and TRBJ2-1; 9 bases map to TRBD2. Germline CDR1 and CDR2: LGHDT and YNNKEL (reference sequence). The CDR3 spans 16 residues. The J segment lost 7 bases and the V segment lost 0 bases, leaving 7 bases of the junction unmatched. CDR3 residues: CASSQEGRGGSNEQFF. As DNA, the CDR3 is TGTGCCAGCAGCCAAGAGGGGCGGGGGGGCTCGAATGAGCAGTTCTTC.

The V call is TRBV19, the J call TRBJ1-2; D remains unclear. The germline gives CDR1 LNHDA, CDR2 SQIVND (reference sequence). The CDR3 is 16 amino acids. With 5 bases removed from V and 4 bases from J, the gap between germline ends came to 20 bases. CDR3 DNA: TGTGCCAGTAGTTTCCAAAACGGCGAGCTGAGCTATGGCTACACCTTC. Translation: CASSFQNGELSYGYTF.

The rearrangement joins TRBV3-1 (or the pseudogene TRBV3-2) to TRBJ1-2; maybe TRBD1 (6 bases). This CDR3 has 14 residues. The germline V gene encodes CDR1 LGHDT and CDR2 YNNKEL (reference sequence). Trimming left V 0 bases short and J 3 bases short, with 8 bases between. In DNA form, the CDR3 reads TGTGCCAGCAGCCAAGAAGGGGGGGACTATGGCTACACCTTC. Its translation is CASSQEGGDYGYTF.

The chain recombines TRBV30 with TRBJ1-4; 8 nucleotides align to TRBD1. The ends lost 5 bases at V and 5 bases at J; junction bases unmatched: 4. The germline CDR1 and CDR2 sequences are GTSNPN and SVGIG (reference sequence). CDR3 length: 13 amino acids. The DNA for the CDR3 is TGTGCCTGGCTGAGACAGGGGAATGAAAAACTGTTTTTT. Its translation is CAWLRQGNEKLFF.

The chain employs TRBV7-9 and TRBJ1-4, with D possibly being TRBD1 (5 bases). V was cut by 4 bases and J by 0 bases, with 9 bases left in between. This CDR3 comprises 15 residues. Germline V gene data show CDR1 as SEHNR and CDR2 as FQNEAQ (reference sequence). CDR3 sequence (DNA): TGTGCCAGCAGCTACGGGACTACAACTAATGAAAAACTGTTTTTT. It is translated as CASSYGTTTNEKLFF.

The V and J genes are TRBV18 and TRBJ2-3, with unresolved D. Trimming took off 3 bases at V and 3 bases at J, with 10 bases between the two ends. The CDR3 spans 14 residues. Looked up from germline, CDR1 is KGHSH and CDR2 is LQKENI. The CDR3 coding sequence is TGTGCCAGCTCACCGGGCTTTCGGACAGATACGCAGTATTTT. Translating it yields CASSPGFRTDTQYF.

The chain links TRBV7-3 to TRBJ1-1; 9 bases fit TRBD1. V was pared by 5 bases and J by 10 bases, with 8 bases of the junction left unmatched. Germline assignment: CDR1 SGHTA and CDR2 FQGTGA. This CDR3 is built from 13 residues. CDR3 bases: TGTGCCAGCAGCCAAGGACAGGGGCGCGTAGCTTTCTTT. Translating gives CASSQGQGRVAFF.

CDR3 sequence: CASSIASDGITVGTDTQYF. The CDR3 nucleotides read TGTGCCAGTAGTATAGCTTCCGACGGGATCACCGTGGGCACAGATACGCAGTATTTT. V and J are TRBV19 and TRBJ2-3, with a weak D call TRBD2 (5 bases). The V and J ends lost 1 base and 1 base respectively, with 21 bases between them. The germline CDR1 and CDR2 sequences are LNHDA and SQIVND (reference sequence). This CDR3 is built from 19 residues.

This clone was recorded only once. This sequence joins TRBV28 and TRBJ1-2, with D unclear. CDR1 is MDHEN, CDR2 SYDVKM, per germline. The CDR3 has 14 amino acids. Trimming shortened V by 3 bases and J by 2 bases, and 10 bases separated the two germline ends. This CDR3 is CASSFEPRNYGYTF. In DNA form, the CDR3 reads TGTGCCAGCAGTTTCGAACCCAGGAACTATGGCTACACCTTC.

The CDR3 bases are TGCGCCAGCAGCTTGGCGGGAGGGGGATACTATGGCTACACCTTC. Residues: CASSLAGGGYYGYTF. The chain is built from TRBV5-1 and TRBJ1-2; maybe TRBD1 (6 bases). Germline V gives CDR1 SGHRS, CDR2 YFSETQ. The CDR3 runs 15 residues. The V end lost 0 bases, the J end lost 3 bases, and 12 bases lay between the germline ends.

The chain couples TRBV6-5 to TRBJ2-3, with 7 bases aligning to TRBD1. The ends lost 6 bases at V and 4 bases at J; junction bases unmatched: 10. From germline, CDR1 is MNHEY and CDR2 SVGAGI. The CDR3 loop spans 15 amino acids. The CDR3 coding sequence is TGTGCCAGCAGCAAACAGGGGTTGATCGCAGATACGCAGTATTTT. Translating it yields CASSKQGLIADTQYF.

The gene calls are TRBV7-3 and TRBJ1-6; D gene uncertain. CDR1 is SGHTA, CDR2 FQGTGA, per germline. The CDR3 contains 15 residues. V lost 1 base to trimming and J lost 4 bases, with 8 bases between them. The CDR3 region is CASSLIGGYNSPLHF. CDR3 sequence (DNA): TGTGCCAGCAGCTTAATAGGCGGTTATAATTCACCCCTCCACTTT.

This chain connects TRBV7-9 to TRBJ2-7; 7 nucleotides agree with TRBD2. This CDR3 has 15 residues. CDR1 and CDR2 from the germline V gene are SEHNR and FQNEAQ (reference sequence). Trimming took 2 bases from V and 0 from J; bases not matched to a gene: 4. In DNA, the CDR3 is TGTGCCAGCAGCTTACAGGGCGGGAGCTCCTACGAGCAGTACTTC. Translated, it gives CASSLQGGSSYEQYF.

In this sample, this clone turned up a few times. This chain links TRBV4-1 with TRBJ2-7, with TRBD2 matching over 12 bases. Trimming took 0 bases from V and 9 from J; bases not matched to a gene: 6. The CDR3 consists of 15 residues. Germline assignment: CDR1 MGHRA and CDR2 YSYEKL. CDR3 bases: TGCGCCAGCAGCCAAGAACTAGCGGGAGGCTTCTCGCAGTACTTC. Its protein is CASSQELAGGFSQYF.

The genes are TRBV2 and TRBJ1-2, with unresolved D. The V end was cut by 7 bases, the J end by 4 bases, with 19 bases between. The germline CDR1 and CDR2 sequences are SNHLY and FYNNEI. This CDR3 spans 15 amino acids. CDR3 DNA sequence: TGTGCCAGCACCCCCCGGCCCGAGCCGAGCTATGGCTACACCTTC. This sequence encodes CASTPRPEPSYGYTF.

This chain's CDR3 is CASSLDVGFYEQYF. Here the CDR3 DNA reads TGTGCCAGCAGCTTAGACGTCGGCTTCTACGAGCAGTACTTC. The chain is built from TRBV11-2 and TRBJ2-7; D is ambiguous. This CDR3 is built from 14 residues. Germline V gene sequence: CDR1 SGHAT, CDR2 FQNNGV. Trimming shortened V by 0 bases and J by 3 bases, and 9 bases separated the two germline ends. Complete variable domain (other parts from reference TRBV11-2 and TRBJ2-7): EAGVAQSPRYKIIEKRQSVAFWCNPISGHATLYWYQQILGQGPKLLIQFQNNGVVDDSQLPKDRFSAERLKGVDSTLKIQPAKLEDSAVYLCASSLDVGFYEQYFGPGTRLTVT.

A note on this clone: Other DNA sequences within the sample encode an identical CDR3. V is TRBV5-6 and J is TRBJ1-1, with 7 bases lining up with TRBD1. The germline V gene has CDR1 SGHDT and CDR2 YYEEEE. The CDR3 spans 16 residues. V lost 0 bases to trimming and J lost 0 bases; unmatched junction nucleotides: 5. This chain's CDR3 is CASSLAGDSLNTEAFF. Here the CDR3 DNA reads TGTGCCAGCAGCTTGGCTGGGGACAGCTTGAACACTGAAGCTTTCTTT.

The chain joins TRBV9 to TRBJ2-1; D is unresolved. Trimming shortened V by 3 bases and J by 7 bases, and 14 bases separated the two germline ends. CDR1 and CDR2 (germline): SGDLS, YYNGEE. The CDR3 spans 14 residues. CDR3 protein: CASSAPGQGNEQFF. CDR3 DNA: TGTGCCAGCAGCGCCCCGGGCCAAGGGAATGAGCAGTTCTTC.

The J gene is TRBJ1-1, the V gene TRBV2, with D perhaps matching TRBD1 (6 bases). Germline CDR1 and CDR2: SNHLY and FYNNEI. This CDR3 region has 13 residues. The V end was cut by 6 bases, the J end by 6 bases, with 14 bases between. The CDR3 region has the DNA TGTGCCAGCAGGGACACAGGGTACGCTGAAGCTTTCTTT. This encodes CASRDTGYAEAFF.

This sequence joins TRBV9 and TRBJ2-7; no reliable D call. The ends were cut back, 0 bases at V and 6 bases at J, with 13 bases in the middle. The germline V gene encodes CDR1 SGDLS and CDR2 YYNGEE. The CDR3 loop spans 14 amino acids. This CDR3 is CASSVGAVGSEQYF. CDR3 sequence (DNA): TGTGCCAGCAGCGTAGGGGCGGTTGGTAGCGAGCAGTACTTC. The complete variable domain, with remaining parts taken from reference TRBV9 and TRBJ2-7, reads DSGVTQTPKHLITATGQRVTLRCSPRSGDLSVYWYQQSLDQGLQFLIQYYNGEERAKGNILERFSAQQFPDLHSELNLSSLELGDSALYFCASSVGAVGSEQYFGPGTRLTVT.